Sequencing of this T cell receptor (beta chain) was carried out in a study of T cells in Graves' hyperthyroidism and ophthalmopathy. V was shortened by 0 bases and J by 12 bases, with 12 bases between the two germline ends. In germline, CDR1 is WNHNN, CDR2 SYGVQD (reference sequence). CDR3 size: 13 residues. The source material, RNA transcripts, was used to amplify TCR beta CDR3 regions. In the first-round RT-PCR of the TCR CDR3, the HTBI primer set was used. TCRdb used MiXCR to reprocess the multiplex PCR reads, holding one entry per CDR3 protein. The sample lists about 250,000 distinct CDR3 sequences; roughly a quarter were seen once.

Sequencing input: blood. The origin of this receptor is a woman between 40 and 50 years old with Graves' ophthalmopathy. The chain uses TRBV10-1 and TRBJ2-1; D possibly corresponds to TRBD2 (5 bases). DNA of the CDR3: TGCGCCAGCAGTGAGTCCCTCTTCAGCGGGCAGTTCTTC. Encoded protein: CASSESLFSGQFF.